These 32 T cell receptor beta chains were sequenced from one sample in a study of OX40 agonist ivuxolimab in advanced cancers. Profiling relied on immunoSEQ multiplex PCR, and the TCRdb table lists in-frame clones only, not all of them. The data contain roughly 56,000 clones, approximately 91% of them singletons. The sample was CD4+ or CD8+ T cells sorted from blood, taken in a trial of the OX40 agonist ivuxolimab. These receptors came from an adult with an advanced solid tumor such as melanoma, head and neck, liver or kidney cancer.

The chain is built from TRBV25-1 and TRBJ2-5, with D perhaps TRBD2 (5 bases). The germline V gene has CDR1 MGHDK and CDR2 SYGVNS. The CDR3 totals 13 residues. The V and J ends lost 2 bases and 5 bases respectively, with 9 bases between them. The CDR3 loop is CASSEEGGETQYF. The CDR3 nucleotides are TGTGCCAGCAGTGAAGAGGGCGGGGAGACCCAGTACTTC.

The gene calls are TRBV5-1 and TRBJ2-3; tentatively, D is TRBD2 (5 bases). The germline CDR1 and CDR2 sequences are SGHRS and YFSETQ. The CDR3 runs to 15 residues. The V gene lost 0 bases and the J gene lost 1 base, with 9 bases spanning the gap. The CDR3 sequence: CASSLDSGRTDTQYF. The DNA for the CDR3 is TGCGCCAGCAGCTTGGACAGCGGACGCACAGATACGCAGTATTTT. Variable domain in full (rest from reference TRBV5-1 and TRBJ2-3): KAGVTQTPRYLIKTRGQQVTLSCSPISGHRSVSWYQQTPGQGLQFLFEYFSETQRNKGNFPGRFSGRQFSNSRSEMNVSTLELGDSALYLCASSLDSGRTDTQYFGPGTRLTVL.

The chain couples TRBV6-5 to TRBJ2-1, with D possibly being TRBD1 or TRBD2 (5 bases each). In germline, CDR1 is MNHEY, CDR2 SVGAGI. The CDR3 spans 13 residues. V was clipped by 6 bases and J by 8 bases, with 14 bases between them. DNA for the CDR3: TGTGCCAGCAGAGACAGACTTAGCGATGAGCAGTTCTTC. It specifies CASRDRLSDEQFF.

This chain joins TRBV6-1 and TRBJ1-4, with a weak D call TRBD1 (5 bases). CDR3 size: 17 residues. The germline V and J ends were trimmed by 1 base and 3 bases, with 15 bases remaining between them. The V gene's germline CDR1 is MNHNS and CDR2 SASEGT. The DNA of the CDR3 is TGTGCCAGCAGTGAAGGTTGGATTAAAGGGGCTAATGAAAAACTGTTTTTT. This sequence encodes CASSEGWIKGANEKLFF.

The chain has TRBV11-3 and TRBJ1-3; the D gene is possibly TRBD1 (6 bases). Trimming removed 3 bases at V and 3 bases at J, with 18 bases between. The CDR3 is 17 amino acids. The germline gives CDR1 SGHNT, CDR2 YENEEA. The CDR3 DNA sequence: TGTGCCAGCAGCTTTACCCAGGGGCCTAGTGGTGGAAACACCATATATTTT. It yields the protein CASSFTQGPSGGNTIYF.

V usage is TRBV20-1 and J usage is TRBJ2-1; D is possibly TRBD1 (6 bases). Between the trimmed V and J ends, which lost 6 bases and 9 bases, there was a span of 12 bases. CDR1 and CDR2 (germline): DFQATT, SNEGSKA (reference sequence). The CDR3 has 11 amino acids. CDR3 bases: TGCAGTGCCGCGAAAGGGGGTGAGCAGTTCTTC. This translates into CSAAKGGEQFF.

This chain links TRBV9 with TRBJ2-5; 9 nucleotides agree with TRBD1. Per the germline V gene, CDR1 is SGDLS and CDR2 is YYNGEE. This CDR3 region has 15 residues. After removal of 3 bases from V and 5 bases from J, the junction contained 8 bases not matched to a gene. The CDR3 DNA sequence: TGTGCCAGCAGCGAAGGGACAGGGACCGGGGAGACCCAGTACTTC. It is translated as CASSEGTGTGETQYF.

The chain uses TRBV9 and TRBJ2-5, with D perhaps TRBD1 (6 bases). The CDR3 extends over 16 amino acids. In germline, CDR1 is SGDLS, CDR2 YYNGEE. V lost 0 bases and J lost 6, with 18 bases in between. The CDR3 nucleotides are TGTGCCAGCAGCGTAGACTTTCAGGGGCAGGGAAAGACCCAGTACTTC. This translates into CASSVDFQGQGKTQYF. The full variable domain, completed using reference TRBV9 and TRBJ2-5, is DSGVTQTPKHLITATGQRVTLRCSPRSGDLSVYWYQQSLDQGLQFLIQYYNGEERAKGNILERFSAQQFPDLHSELNLSSLELGDSALYFCASSVDFQGQGKTQYFGPGTRLLVL.

The CDR3 protein is CASSQVAGDTGELFF. Here the CDR3 DNA reads TGCGCCAGCAGCCAAGTAGCGGGGGACACCGGGGAGCTGTTTTTT. The chain carries TRBV4-1 and TRBJ2-2; 9 nucleotides align to TRBD2. The CDR3 length is 15 residues. V trimming: 1 base; J trimming: 3 bases; junction bases outside the gene matches: 0. In germline, CDR1 is MGHRA, CDR2 YSYEKL.

The chain joins TRBV4-3 to TRBJ2-3; 8 bases align to TRBD1. Trimming cost V 1 base and J 4 bases; bases outside gene matches: 1. The CDR3 is made up of 14 amino acids. The germline V gene encodes CDR1 LGHNA and CDR2 YSLEER. The CDR3 sequence is CASSQVDRADTQYF. In DNA, the CDR3 is TGCGCCAGCAGCCAAGTGGACAGGGCAGATACGCAGTATTTT.

This sequence joins TRBV19 and TRBJ2-7; D might be TRBD1 (6 bases). From germline, CDR1 is LNHDA and CDR2 SQIVND (reference sequence). The CDR3 contains 18 residues. Deletions cut 2 bases from V and 5 bases from J, with 25 bases between. CDR3 DNA: TGTGCCAGTAGTATAATAGGGCCAGGGGCAATTGGCCCGCACGAGCAGTACTTC. Translation gives CASSIIGPGAIGPHEQYF.

Only one count was recorded for this clone. This chain links TRBV2 with TRBJ1-1, with D perhaps matching TRBD1 (6 bases). There are 12 residues in the CDR3. Looked up from germline, CDR1 is SNHLY and CDR2 is FYNNEI. Trimming took off 10 bases at V and 1 base at J, with 10 bases between the two ends. In nucleotides, the CDR3 is TGTGCCATCGTGGACAGGAACACTGAAGCTTTCTTT. As protein: CAIVDRNTEAFF.

The rearrangement links TRBV2 to TRBJ1-1; 7 nucleotides agree with TRBD1. The CDR3 is made up of 14 amino acids. In germline, CDR1 is SNHLY, CDR2 FYNNEI. The V and J ends lost 6 bases and 0 bases, in that order; junction bases with no gene match: 4. Here the CDR3 reads CASRKGQMNTEAFF. In DNA form, the CDR3 reads TGTGCCAGCAGAAAGGGACAGATGAACACTGAAGCTTTCTTT.

This chain joins TRBV18 and TRBJ2-1, with D uncertain. The CDR3 runs 12 residues. Trimming shortened V by 3 bases and J by 4 bases, and 4 bases separated the two germline ends. Per germline, CDR1 KGHSH and CDR2 LQKENI. The CDR3 DNA reads as TGTGCCAGCTCACCTTGGTACAATGAGCAGTTCTTC. It encodes CASSPWYNEQFF. Together with reference TRBV18 and TRBJ2-1, the CDR3 gives the full variable domain: NAGVMQNPRHLVRRRGQEARLRCSPMKGHSHVYWYRQLPEEGLKFMVYLQKENIIDESGMPKERFSAEFPKEGPSILRIQQVVRGDSAAYFCASSPWYNEQFFGPGTRLTVL.

The J gene is TRBJ2-7, the V gene TRBV28; possibly TRBD2 for D (6 bases). The CDR3 totals 13 residues. The ends were cut back, 6 bases at V and 0 bases at J, with 9 bases in the middle. Germline CDR1 reads MDHEN; CDR2 reads SYDVKM. The CDR3 DNA reads TGTGCCAGCAGAACCGGGAGCTCCTACGAGCAGTACTTC. Protein sequence: CASRTGSSYEQYF.

The chain employs TRBV28 and TRBJ2-4, with TRBD2 as a possible D gene (5 bases). Germline V gives CDR1 MDHEN, CDR2 SYDVKM. The CDR3 covers 13 residues. The ends were cut back, 5 bases at V and 5 bases at J, with 10 bases in the middle. The CDR3 is CASSHDGENIQYF. The CDR3 DNA reads as TGTGCCAGCAGTCACGACGGGGAAAACATTCAGTACTTC.

In this sample, this clone turned up once. The V call is TRBV5-6, the J call TRBJ2-1, with D possibly being TRBD1 (6 bases). The CDR3 extends over 15 amino acids. Germline assignment: CDR1 SGHDT and CDR2 YYEEEE. Trimming removed 4 bases from V and 7 bases from J, with 18 bases in between. The CDR3 here is CASSPIPGQNNEQFF. The CDR3 nucleotides read TGTGCCAGCAGCCCCATTCCGGGACAAAATAATGAGCAGTTCTTC. Drawing the rest from reference TRBV5-6 and TRBJ2-1, the complete variable domain is DAGVTQSPTHLIKTRGQQVTLRCSPKSGHDTVSWYQQALGQGPQFIFQYYEEEERQRGNFPDRFSGHQFPNYSSELNVNALLLGDSALYLCASSPIPGQNNEQFFGPGTRLTVL.

The chain carries TRBV27 and TRBJ1-3, with D possibly TRBD1 on 6 matching bases. The CDR3 spans 15 residues. V lost 5 bases to trimming and J lost 4 bases, with 15 bases between them. Germline V gene sequence: CDR1 MNHEY, CDR2 SMNVEV (reference sequence). CDR3 residues: CASSLIPGAGNTIYF. The CDR3 DNA sequence: TGTGCCAGCAGTCTAATCCCAGGGGCAGGAAACACCATATATTTT.

The V call is TRBV2, the J call TRBJ2-4, with 7 bases lining up with TRBD1. This CDR3 is built from 15 residues. V shed 4 bases and J 5 bases; nucleotides not matched to a gene: 8. Germline values: CDR1 SNHLY, CDR2 FYNNEI. CDR3 amino acids: CASSGTGEFENIQYF. Here the CDR3 DNA reads TGTGCCAGCAGTGGTACAGGGGAGTTTGAAAACATTCAGTACTTC.

The J gene is TRBJ1-3, the V gene TRBV30; D unresolved. Germline V gene data show CDR1 as GTSNPN and CDR2 as SVGIG (reference sequence). V was cut by 0 bases and J by 0 bases, with 6 bases left in between. The CDR3 runs to 14 residues. The CDR3 region has the DNA TGTGCCTGGAGTGTTGGGCTCTCTGGAAACACCATATATTTT. Protein sequence: CAWSVGLSGNTIYF. The full variable domain, in which reference TRBV30 and TRBJ1-3 provide the parts outside the CDR3, is SQTIHQWPATLVQPVGSPLSLECTVEGTSNPNLYWYRQAAGRGLQLLFYSVGIGQISSEVPQNLSASRPQDRQFILSSKKLLLSDSGFYLCAWSVGLSGNTIYFGEGSWLTVV.

The V call is TRBV7-2, the J call TRBJ2-7; D possibly corresponds to TRBD1 (5 bases). V shed 2 bases and J shed 8 bases, with 19 bases lying between them. The CDR3 spans 15 residues. CDR1 SGHTA and CDR2 FQGNSA come from the germline V gene. DNA of the CDR3: TGTGCCAGCAGCTTAACGGACGGCCCAGGGCTCAAGCAGTACTTC. It yields the protein CASSLTDGPGLKQYF.

J is TRBJ2-3 and V is TRBV4-3; 11 bases fit TRBD2. Losses at the gene ends were 0 bases for V and 2 bases for J; bases not matched to a gene: 10. The CDR3 spans 19 residues. CDR1 is LGHNA and CDR2 is YSLEER in the germline V gene. The DNA for the CDR3 is TGCGCCAGCAGCCAAGATCTAAGGGGACTAGCGGCTTTCACAGATACGCAGTATTTT. Amino acid sequence: CASSQDLRGLAAFTDTQYF.

As regards this clone: A read error may account for a junction end that differs from germline. The chain employs TRBV6-6 and TRBJ1-5; TRBD1 matches at 8 bases. This CDR3 has 13 residues. Germline V gene sequence: CDR1 MNHNY, CDR2 SVGAGI (reference sequence). Written as DNA, the CDR3 is TGTGCCAGCAGTTACTCGGGGGGACAGGCAAGTTTTTTT. This encodes CASSYSGGQASFF.

This clone was seen more than once but under ten times. The V gene is TRBV9, the J gene TRBJ1-4; 9 bases fit TRBD1. Germline V gene data show CDR1 as SGDLS and CDR2 as YYNGEE. The V and J ends lost 6 bases and 7 bases, in that order; junction bases with no gene match: 10. The CDR3 length is 15 residues. The CDR3 loop is CASNNGDRATEKLFF. The CDR3 DNA is TGTGCCAGCAACAACGGGGACAGGGCGACTGAAAAACTGTTTTTT.

Written as DNA, the CDR3 is TGTGCCAGCTCTACGTCCGGGGAGCTGTTTTTT. Translated, it gives CASSTSGELFF. The genes are TRBV6-6 and TRBJ2-2; D ambiguous. Germline V CDR1 and CDR2: MNHNY, SVGAGI (reference sequence). V was cut by 8 bases and J by 6 bases, with 7 bases left in between. CDR3 size: 11 residues.

The rearrangement joins TRBV7-2 to TRBJ1-3; D ambiguous. The CDR3 extends over 15 amino acids. Germline V gene sequence: CDR1 SGHTA, CDR2 FQGNSA. V gave up 1 base and J gave up 2 bases, with 9 bases separating them. CDR3 DNA: TGTGCCAGCAGCTTAGATCGGACCCCTGGAAACACCATATATTTT. Protein sequence: CASSLDRTPGNTIYF.

Many counts were recorded for this clone. The chain joins TRBV27 to TRBJ2-7; D is undetermined. Trimming stripped 8 bases from V and 6 bases from J, with 11 bases between. Per germline, CDR1 MNHEY and CDR2 SMNVEV (reference sequence). The CDR3 totals 11 residues. The CDR3 sequence: CASGALAEQYF. In DNA form, the CDR3 reads TGTGCCAGCGGAGCTCTGGCCGAGCAGTACTTC.

The chain couples TRBV19 to TRBJ2-3; D unclear. The CDR3 totals 13 residues. Germline V gene lookup returns CDR1 LNHDA and CDR2 SQIVND (reference sequence). Trimming removed 4 bases at V and 5 bases at J, with 10 bases between. For the CDR3, the DNA is TGTGCCAGTAGTACTAGGCCACAAGATACGCAGTATTTT. It is translated as CASSTRPQDTQYF. The whole variable domain, remainder taken from reference TRBV19 and TRBJ2-3, is DGGITQSPKYLFRKEGQNVTLSCEQNLNHDAMYWYRQDPGQGLRLIYYSQIVNDFQKGDIAEGYSVSREKKESFPLTVTSAQKNPTAFYLCASSTRPQDTQYFGPGTRLTVL.

In its sample, this clone was seen a few times. The chain is built from TRBV4-3 and TRBJ1-5; D uncertain. The V gene lost 3 bases and the J gene lost 3 bases, with 12 bases spanning the gap. The CDR3 is 15 amino acids. CDR1 and CDR2 (germline): LGHNA, YSLEER. The chain's CDR3 is CASSQSAGDNQPQHF. CDR3 sequence (DNA): TGCGCCAGCAGCCAGTCTGCGGGAGACAATCAGCCCCAGCATTTT.

In nucleotides, the CDR3 is TGTGCCAGCAGTTTGGAGCCCAGCACAGATACGCAGTATTTT. Protein sequence: CASSLEPSTDTQYF. The chain recombines TRBV28 with TRBJ2-3; D gene ambiguous. Germline V gene lookup returns CDR1 MDHEN and CDR2 SYDVKM. The CDR3 contains 14 residues. V lost 3 bases and J 0 bases, leaving 7 bases between the germline ends.

The chain recombines TRBV18 with TRBJ2-1; 7 nucleotides line up with TRBD2. Unmatched junction bases numbered 8, after V lost 3 bases and J lost 6 bases. CDR1 is KGHSH and CDR2 is LQKENI in the germline V gene. The CDR3 spans 15 residues. The CDR3 DNA follows: TGTGCCAGCTCACCCCCCGGACTAGGTCTCAATGAGCAGTTCTTC. Protein sequence: CASSPPGLGLNEQFF.

V usage is TRBV4-3 and J usage is TRBJ2-3; TRBD2 matches 13 bases. The CDR3 runs 18 residues. J was trimmed by 5 bases and V by 0 bases; bases with no gene match: 8. Looked up from germline, CDR1 is LGHNA and CDR2 is YSLEER. The CDR3 bases are TGCGCCAGCAGCCAAGAAGGACTAGCGGGAGTGGATGGAGATACGCAGTATTTT. This translates into CASSQEGLAGVDGDTQYF.